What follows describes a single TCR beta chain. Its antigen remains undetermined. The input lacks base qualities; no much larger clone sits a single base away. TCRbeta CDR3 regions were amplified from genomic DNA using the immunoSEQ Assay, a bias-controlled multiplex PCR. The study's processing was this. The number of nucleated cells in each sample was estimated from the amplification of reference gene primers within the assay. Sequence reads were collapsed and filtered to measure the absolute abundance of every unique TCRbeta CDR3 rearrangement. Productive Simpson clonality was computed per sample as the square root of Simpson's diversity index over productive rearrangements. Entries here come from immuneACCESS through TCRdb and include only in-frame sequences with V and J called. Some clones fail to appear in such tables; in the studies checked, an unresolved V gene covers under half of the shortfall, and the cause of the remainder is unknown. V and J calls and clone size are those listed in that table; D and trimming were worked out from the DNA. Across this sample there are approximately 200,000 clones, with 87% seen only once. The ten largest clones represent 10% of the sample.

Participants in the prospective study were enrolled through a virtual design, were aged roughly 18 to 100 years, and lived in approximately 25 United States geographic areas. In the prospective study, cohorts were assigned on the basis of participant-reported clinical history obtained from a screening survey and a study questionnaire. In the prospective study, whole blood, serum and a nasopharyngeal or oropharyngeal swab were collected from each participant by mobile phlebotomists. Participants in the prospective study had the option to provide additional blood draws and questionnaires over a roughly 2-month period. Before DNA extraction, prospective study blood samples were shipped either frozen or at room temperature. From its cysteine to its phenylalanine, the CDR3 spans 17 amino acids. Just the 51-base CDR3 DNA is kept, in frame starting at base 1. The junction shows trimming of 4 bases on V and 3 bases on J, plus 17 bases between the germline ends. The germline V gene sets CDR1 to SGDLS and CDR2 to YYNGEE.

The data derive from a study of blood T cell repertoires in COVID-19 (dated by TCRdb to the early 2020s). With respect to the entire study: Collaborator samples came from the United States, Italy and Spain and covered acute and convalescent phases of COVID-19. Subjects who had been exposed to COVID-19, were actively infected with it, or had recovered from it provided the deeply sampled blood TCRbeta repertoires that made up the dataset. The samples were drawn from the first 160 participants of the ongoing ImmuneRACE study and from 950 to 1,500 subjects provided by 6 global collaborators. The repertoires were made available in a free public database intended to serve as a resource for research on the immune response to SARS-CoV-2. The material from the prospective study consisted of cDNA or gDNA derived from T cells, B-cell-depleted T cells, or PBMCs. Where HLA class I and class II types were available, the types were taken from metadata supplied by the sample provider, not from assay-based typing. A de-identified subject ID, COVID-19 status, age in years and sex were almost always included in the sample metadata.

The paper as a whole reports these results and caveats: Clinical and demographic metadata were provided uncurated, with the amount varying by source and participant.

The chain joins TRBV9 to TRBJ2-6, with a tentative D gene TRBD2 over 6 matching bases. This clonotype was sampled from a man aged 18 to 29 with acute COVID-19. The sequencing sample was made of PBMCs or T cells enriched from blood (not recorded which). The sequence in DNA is TGTGCCAGCAGCTCGCCCCCATCGGGGGTTGGGGCCAACGTCCTGACTTTC. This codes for CASSSPPSGVGANVLTF.